A single sample gave rise to the 16 T cell receptor beta chains below, sequenced in a study of blood T cells in healthy people across ages (dated by TCRdb to the mid-2010s). The library was produced with 5' RACE. Sequencing was carried out with an Illumina HiSeq 2500. A second PCR of roughly 6 to 11 cycles was run with a J-beta primer mix and a sample-barcoded 5' primer. TCRdb reworked the public reads: Q25 trimming with fastp, MiXCR clone assembly, productive beta chains retained. CDR3 protein sequences are deduplicated, and each keeps its most common genes and DNA. Across this sample there are roughly 860,000 distinct CDR3 sequences, with approximately 67% seen only once. The ten largest clones capture 25% to 35% of the sample. Sequencing used blood. Receptors originate from a man aged 25 to 40 in good health.

As concerns this clonotype: One junction end does not reproduce the germline sequence, and a read error may be involved. This rearrangement joins TRBV7-3 to TRBJ1-4, with D possibly being TRBD1 (5 bases). The CDR3 is 15 amino acids. CDR1 and CDR2 from the germline V gene are SGHTA and FQGTGA. Here the CDR3 reads CANSLNGGPDEKLFF. For the CDR3, the DNA is TGTGCCAACAGCTTAAACGGGGGACCGGATGAAAAACTGTTTTTT.

This clonotype was seen only a few times. This sequence joins TRBV27 and TRBJ1-5; D ambiguous. CDR1 and CDR2 from the germline V gene are MNHEY and SMNVEV (reference sequence). With 9 bases removed from V and 11 bases from J, the gap between germline ends came to 23 bases. CDR3 size: 14 residues. DNA of the CDR3: TGTGCCAGTGGGATGCGAGGTCTAACCGGGACCCAGCATTTT. Translated, it gives CASGMRGLTGTQHF.

This clonotype turned up a few times. The V and J genes are TRBV29-1 and TRBJ2-7, with no clear D. Germline-derived CDR1 and CDR2 are SQVTM and ANQGSEA. CDR3 size: 11 residues. The ends were cut back, 2 bases at V and 2 bases at J, with 4 bases in the middle. This CDR3 is CSVEMAYEQYF. Written as DNA, the CDR3 is TGCAGCGTTGAAATGGCCTACGAGCAGTACTTC.

The V gene is TRBV3-1, the J gene TRBJ2-3; D uncertain. V gave up 0 bases and J gave up 6 bases, with 10 bases separating them. This CDR3 region has 14 residues. In germline, CDR1 is LGHDT, CDR2 YNNKEL (reference sequence). For the CDR3, the DNA is TGTGCCAGCAGCCAAGATTCAGCGCGGGATACGCAGTATTTT. Translation gives CASSQDSARDTQYF.

This clonotype has only a few counts. The chain uses TRBV29-1 and TRBJ2-5; 7 bases are a match to TRBD1. The CDR3 extends over 13 amino acids. Germline values: CDR1 SQVTM, CDR2 ANQGSEA. After removal of 6 bases from V and 4 bases from J, the junction contained 8 bases not matched to a gene. Here the CDR3 DNA reads TGCAGCGTCCTACCGACAGGGCCAGAGACCCAGTACTTC. Its protein is CSVLPTGPETQYF. The full variable domain, in which reference TRBV29-1 and TRBJ2-5 provide the parts outside the CDR3, is SAVISQKPSRDICQRGTSLTIQCQVDSQVTMMFWYRQQPGQSLTLIATANQGSEATYESGFVIDKFPISRPNLTFSTLTVSNMSPEDSSIYLCSVLPTGPETQYFGPGTRLLVL.

The rearrangement links TRBV28 to TRBJ2-4, with 9 bases that match TRBD1. The germline V gene encodes CDR1 MDHEN and CDR2 SYDVKM. The CDR3 has 15 amino acids. Losses at the gene ends were 8 bases for V and 13 bases for J; bases not matched to a gene: 18. For the CDR3, the DNA is TGTGCCAGCGGGACTCGGGGACAGGGAGTGGGGGAGCAGTACTTC. This sequence encodes CASGTRGQGVGEQYF.

The chain couples TRBV9 to TRBJ1-5; weak D call: TRBD1 (5 bases). The CDR3 is made up of 15 amino acids. CDR1 and CDR2 (germline): SGDLS, YYNGEE. V was trimmed by 0 bases and J by 6 bases, leaving 13 bases between them. The DNA of the CDR3 is TGTGCCAGCAGCGTAGGGGCTGGGGGGGGTCAGCCCCAGCATTTT. This sequence encodes CASSVGAGGGQPQHF.

The chain carries TRBV5-1 and TRBJ1-4; no reliable D call. CDR3 size: 14 residues. CDR1 is SGHRS, CDR2 YFSETQ, per germline. Trimming removed 4 bases from V and 3 bases from J, with 10 bases in between. The CDR3 nucleotides are TGCGCCAGCAGCGCAAGTAGTTCTAATGAAAAACTGTTTTTT. Residues: CASSASSSNEKLFF.

J is TRBJ2-5 and V is TRBV7-2, with D unresolved. V was clipped by 3 bases and J by 5 bases, with 13 bases between them. From germline, CDR1 is SGHTA and CDR2 FQGNSA. This CDR3 spans 14 amino acids. CDR3 DNA sequence: TGTGCCAGCAGCTTTTCGGCTCGAGGCGAGACCCAGTACTTC. Protein product: CASSFSARGETQYF.

This clonotype was seen a handful of times. This chain uses TRBV6-6 with TRBJ2-1; D is ambiguous. V was shortened by 7 bases and J by 4 bases, with 17 bases between the two germline ends. CDR3 length: 15 amino acids. Germline CDR1 is MNHNY and CDR2 is SVGAGI (reference sequence). For the CDR3, the DNA is TGTGCCAGCACCGCCGCAGGAGACTCGTACAATGAGCAGTTCTTC. This encodes CASTAAGDSYNEQFF.

This clonotype was detected only a few times. The J gene is TRBJ2-7, the V gene TRBV9, with D hard to call. This CDR3 region has 14 residues. V lost 0 bases and J lost 3, with 10 bases in between. The germline V gene has CDR1 SGDLS and CDR2 YYNGEE. CDR3 coding DNA: TGTGCCAGCAGCGTAGCTCAAGGCGGCTACGAGCAGTACTTC. Its protein product is CASSVAQGGYEQYF.

The chain combines TRBV6-1 with TRBJ2-1, with a possible D match to TRBD2 (6 bases). Between the trimmed V and J ends, which lost 6 bases and 3 bases, there was a span of 15 bases. CDR1 is MNHNS, CDR2 SASEGT, per germline. This CDR3 has 15 amino acids. CDR3 region: CASSAGLPVYNEQFF. CDR3 nucleotides: TGTGCCAGCAGCGCCGGACTACCCGTCTACAATGAGCAGTTCTTC.

The genes are TRBV7-9 and TRBJ1-2, with no clear D. Per the germline V gene, CDR1 is SEHNR and CDR2 is FQNEAQ (reference sequence). Trimming removed 7 bases at V and 4 bases at J, with 16 bases between. The CDR3 sequence is 14 residues long. This chain's CDR3 is CASTGGVDIYGYTF. The CDR3 nucleotides read TGTGCCAGCACCGGTGGGGTAGATATCTATGGCTACACCTTC.

The chain joins TRBV15 to TRBJ2-7; possibly TRBD1 or TRBD2 for D (5 bases each). V shed 6 bases and J shed 10 bases, with 19 bases lying between them. Germline CDR1 reads LNHNV; CDR2 reads YYDKDF (reference sequence). The CDR3 spans 13 residues. CDR3 DNA: TGTGCCACCAGTGAAGGGACCCGGGTTACCCAGTACTTC. Amino acid sequence: CATSEGTRVTQYF.

As concerns this clonotype: The junction departs from the called germline gene at one end, perhaps through a read error. J is TRBJ2-7 and V is TRBV7-8; weak D call: TRBD2 (6 bases). This CDR3 region has 14 residues. The V gene's germline CDR1 is SGHVS and CDR2 FQNEAQ. CDR3 region: CASSVAVGTYEQYF. CDR3 sequence (DNA): TGTGCCAGCAGCGTAGCGGTCGGGACCTACGAGCAGTACTTC.

In this sample, this clonotype turned up a few times. The chain employs TRBV4-2 and TRBJ2-1; possibly TRBD2 for D (6 bases). This CDR3 has 14 amino acids. Germline assignment: CDR1 LGHNA and CDR2 YNFKEQ. The germline V and J ends were trimmed by 4 bases and 5 bases, with 12 bases remaining between them. CDR3 DNA: TGTGCCAGCAGCCTCCCCGGGGGAGACAATGAGCAGTTCTTC. Its protein is CASSLPGGDNEQFF.